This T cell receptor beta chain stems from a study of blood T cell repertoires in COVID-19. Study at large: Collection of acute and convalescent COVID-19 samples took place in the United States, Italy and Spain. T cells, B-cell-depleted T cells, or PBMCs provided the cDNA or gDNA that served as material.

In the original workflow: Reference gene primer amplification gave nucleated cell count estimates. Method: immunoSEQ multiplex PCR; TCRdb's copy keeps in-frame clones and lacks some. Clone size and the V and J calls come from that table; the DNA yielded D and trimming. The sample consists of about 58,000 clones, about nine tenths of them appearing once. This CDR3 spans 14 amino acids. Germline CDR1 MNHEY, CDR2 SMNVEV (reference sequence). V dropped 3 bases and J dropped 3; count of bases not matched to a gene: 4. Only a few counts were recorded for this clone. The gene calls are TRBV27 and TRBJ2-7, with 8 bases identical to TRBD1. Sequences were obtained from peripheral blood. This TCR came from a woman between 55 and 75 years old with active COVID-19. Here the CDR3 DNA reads TGTGCCAGCAGTTTTTGGGACAGGCTCTACGAGCAGTACTTC. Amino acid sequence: CASSFWDRLYEQYF.